This section outlines one T cell receptor beta chain sequence together with its context. Its cognate antigen is unknown. A second PCR of about 7 to 12 cycles used a sample-barcoded 5' primer and a J-beta primer mix. All samples yielded 2.5 million or more CDR3-containing paired-end reads. TCRdb fed the 5' RACE reads into MiXCR, producing one record per CDR3 protein. The sample holds over 600,000 distinct CDR3 sequences, about half seen once. Healthy Caucasians from Russia aged about 6 to 95 served as donors. This entry comes from a study of blood T cells in healthy people across ages. The study, taken as a whole, reports: Estimates drawn from one million T cells were deemed to understate diversity.

The CDR3 covers 21 residues. CDR1 is MNHNS, CDR2 SASEGT, per germline. The chain joins TRBV6-1 to TRBJ2-4, with 7 bases aligning to TRBD2. The J call is uncertain, as TRBJ2-7 better fits the DNA end. Source material: blood. This clonotype was sampled from a man at least 80 years old in good health. CDR3 in amino acids: CASSPGTTAYQVSYANYEQYF. DNA for the CDR3: TGTGCCAGCAGTCCCGGGACTACAGCGTATCAAGTTTCCTACGCCAACTACGAGCAGTACTTC.